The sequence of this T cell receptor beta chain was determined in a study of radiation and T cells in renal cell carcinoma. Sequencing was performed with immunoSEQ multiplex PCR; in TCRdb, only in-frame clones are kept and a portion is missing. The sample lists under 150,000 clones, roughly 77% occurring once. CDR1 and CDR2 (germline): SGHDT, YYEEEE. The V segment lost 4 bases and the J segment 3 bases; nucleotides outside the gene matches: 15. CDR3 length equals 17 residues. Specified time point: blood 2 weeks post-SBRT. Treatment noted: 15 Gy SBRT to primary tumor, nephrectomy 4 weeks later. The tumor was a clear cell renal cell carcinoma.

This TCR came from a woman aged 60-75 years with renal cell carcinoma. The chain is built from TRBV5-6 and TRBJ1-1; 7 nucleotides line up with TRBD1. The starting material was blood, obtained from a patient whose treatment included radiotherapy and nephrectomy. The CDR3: CASSSRQGTRMYTEAFF. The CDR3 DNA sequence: TGTGCCAGCAGCAGCCGACAGGGAACCCGCATGTACACTGAAGCTTTCTTT.